This T cell receptor beta chain was recorded in a study of shared clonotypes between healthy human individuals. Deep was the level used in running the assay. Only in-frame clones appear in the TCRdb table, and some are missing; sequencing was by immunoSEQ multiplex PCR. Among a few hundred thousand clones listed, more than 95% were seen once. Source material: naive CD4+ T cells sorted from blood. Subset given: CD45RA+ positively selected. This clonotype was obtained from a woman aged 25-40 years in good health.

The CDR3 DNA reads TGTGCCAGCAGTTTACCCCCCTATAGCGGGTTACGCACAGATACGCAGTATTTT. This sequence encodes CASSLPPYSGLRTDTQYF. The rearrangement joins TRBV28 to TRBJ2-3; 7 bases are shared with TRBD2. Germline V gene lookup returns CDR1 MDHEN and CDR2 SYDVKM. This CDR3 region has 18 residues. Trimming at V came to 2 bases and at J to 1 base, leaving 12 bases not matched to a gene.